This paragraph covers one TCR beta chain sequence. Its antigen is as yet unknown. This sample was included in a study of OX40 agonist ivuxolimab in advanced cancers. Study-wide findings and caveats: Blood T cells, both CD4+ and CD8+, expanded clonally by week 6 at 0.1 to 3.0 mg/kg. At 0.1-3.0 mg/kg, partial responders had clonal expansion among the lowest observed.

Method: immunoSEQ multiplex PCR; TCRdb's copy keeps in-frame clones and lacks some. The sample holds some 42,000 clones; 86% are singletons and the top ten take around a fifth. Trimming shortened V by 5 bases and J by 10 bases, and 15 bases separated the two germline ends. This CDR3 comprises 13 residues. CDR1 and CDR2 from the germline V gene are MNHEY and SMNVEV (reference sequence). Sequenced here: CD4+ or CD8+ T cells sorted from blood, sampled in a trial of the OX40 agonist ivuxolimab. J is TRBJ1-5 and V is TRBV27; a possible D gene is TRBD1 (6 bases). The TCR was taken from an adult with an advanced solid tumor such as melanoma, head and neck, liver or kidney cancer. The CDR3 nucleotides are TGTGCCAGCAGTCGGACAGCCGGTAAACCCCAGCATTTT. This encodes CASSRTAGKPQHF.